This T cell receptor (beta chain) was obtained from a study of T cells in tumors after PD-1 blockade. Tumor or blood genomic DNA was sequenced, with inputs of 616 ng to 6,004 ng. Only one count was recorded for this clone. Germline loops: CDR1 LGHNA, CDR2 YNFKEQ. This CDR3 contains 18 residues. J lost 1 base, V lost 4 bases, and 8 bases had no gene match. Data came from immunoSEQ multiplex PCR; TCRdb stores just in-frame clones and leaves some out. In the table there are 30,000 to 35,000 clones, 73% of which are singletons. This specimen consisted of PBMCs, obtained after anti-PD-1 treatment. The chain is built from TRBV4-2 and TRBJ2-5, with 14 positions matching TRBD2. The source of this sequence is a human donor with basal cell carcinoma. CDR3 amino acids: CASSRQRGLAGGQETQYF. The CDR3, as DNA: TGTGCCAGCAGCCGCCAACGAGGACTAGCGGGAGGCCAAGAGACCCAGTACTTC.